The clone carrying this T cell receptor (beta chain) was picked up one time. The data originate from a study of blood T cell repertoires in COVID-19. Authors' analysis steps: It was from reference gene primer amplification that nucleated cell counts were estimated. Here immunoSEQ multiplex PCR was the method, and the copy in TCRdb shows in-frame clones only, minus some. V and J calls and clone size come straight from that table; D and trimming were deduced from the DNA. The sample shows more than 400,000 clones, about 90% of them seen only once. V gave up 6 bases and J gave up 2 bases; unmatched junction bases: 4. Germline CDR1 and CDR2: LNHDA and SQIVND (reference sequence). CDR3 length: 15 amino acids. Cohort 3 recovered donors had two negative PCRs, clearance, or symptom resolution.

This receptor was taken from a woman aged 18-29 years who had recovered from COVID-19. Specimen: PBMCs or T cells enriched from blood (not recorded which). This sequence joins TRBV19 and TRBJ1-5, with TRBD1 matching 10 bases. CDR3: CASRGTGEGNQPQHF. In DNA form, the CDR3 reads TGTGCCAGTAGGGGGACAGGGGAGGGCAATCAGCCCCAGCATTTT.